This TCR beta chain was captured in a study of T-cell memory formation after mild COVID-19. Across the whole study: For the most part, TCR clusters were specific to one donor.

The table lists this clonotype with a few counts. Its antigen remains unidentified. Whole-study results and caveats: Among CD4+ contracting clones, most were CM and EM, and CD8+ ones EMRA. CD4+ bias marked clones expanding day 15 to 37, unlike balanced contracting clones. Detection of some responders pre-infection suggested pre-existing cross-reactive memory T cells participated.

Germline CDR1 reads SGDLS; CDR2 reads YYNGEE. This CDR3 has 15 residues. V was clipped by 0 bases and J by 4 bases, with 13 bases between them. TCRdb reanalysed the 5' RACE reads using MiXCR and keeps one entry per CDR3 protein. The sample includes hundreds of thousands of distinct CDR3 sequences, around a sixth of them seen just once. The sample taken for sequencing was PBMCs or a T cell subset sorted from them (not recorded which). The chain uses TRBV9 and TRBJ1-2; no definite D call. This receptor was obtained from a man between 18 and 35 years old who had mild COVID-19 (a few samples of this study predate the infection). Cell type and time point are not known. This CDR3 reads CASSVEAGRSYGYTF. CDR3 nucleotides: TGTGCCAGCAGCGTAGAGGCGGGCAGGTCCTATGGCTACACCTTC.